The sequence of this T cell receptor (beta chain) was determined in a study of post-analysis software for immune sequencing data. At the level of the study: Relapsing-remitting, secondary progressive and progressive-relapsing forms made up the multiple sclerosis disease courses.

Germline lookup yields CDR1 DFQATT and CDR2 SNEGSKA (reference sequence). CDR3 size: 15 residues. Trimming took 3 bases from V and 4 from J; bases not matched to a gene: 10. This clonotype has a single count. The target antigen is unknown. Prepared libraries of TCR beta cDNA carried unique molecular identifiers. MiXCR was run by TCRdb on the PCR reads, yielding one entry per CDR3 protein. Here the sample spans under 900,000 distinct CDR3 sequences, about 57% being singletons. Study conclusions and caveats: F measure showed strong co-clustering of same-batch samples. Elevated frequency relative to controls characterized several TRBV segments in patients, TRBV5-6, TRBV5-1 and TRBV20-1 among them.

The J gene is TRBJ2-5, the V gene TRBV20-1; 8 bases are a match to TRBD2. This TCR was recovered from a girl under 18 with multiple sclerosis. What was sequenced was blood. The CDR3 DNA reads as TGCAGTGCTAGTGAACGGGGGGGAGTCCCAGAGACCCAGTACTTC. Residues: CSASERGGVPETQYF.